This T cell receptor beta chain is drawn from a study of blood T cell repertoires in COVID-19. Study-wide background: Whether acute or convalescent, the COVID-19 samples came from the United States, Italy and Spain.

The V and J ends lost 6 bases and 6 bases respectively, with 8 bases between them. The CDR3 covers 11 residues. Germline CDR1 MNHEY, CDR2 SMNVEV (reference sequence). Sequenced by immunoSEQ multiplex PCR; TCRdb stores in-frame clones only, minus some. This table has some 210,000 clones, about four fifths appearing once. This chain uses TRBV27 with TRBJ1-2; perhaps TRBD1 as D (6 bases). The sequenced material came from peripheral blood. The receptor comes from a woman aged 35 to 49 with acute or convalescent COVID-19. The DNA of the CDR3 is TGTGCCAGCAGGCACAGGGATGGCTACACCTTC. Encoded protein: CASRHRDGYTF.